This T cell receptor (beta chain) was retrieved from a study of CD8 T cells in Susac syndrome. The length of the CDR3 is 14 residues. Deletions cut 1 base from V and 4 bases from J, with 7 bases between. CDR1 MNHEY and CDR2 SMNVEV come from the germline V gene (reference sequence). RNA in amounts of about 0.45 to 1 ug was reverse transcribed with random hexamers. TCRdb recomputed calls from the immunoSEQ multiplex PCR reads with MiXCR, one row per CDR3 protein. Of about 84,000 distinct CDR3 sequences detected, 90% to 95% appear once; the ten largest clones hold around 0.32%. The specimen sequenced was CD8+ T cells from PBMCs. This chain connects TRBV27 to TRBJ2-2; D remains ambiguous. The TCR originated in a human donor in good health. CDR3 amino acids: CASSLLASTGELFF. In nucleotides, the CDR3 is TGTGCCAGCAGTTTATTGGCATCCACCGGGGAGCTGTTTTTT.